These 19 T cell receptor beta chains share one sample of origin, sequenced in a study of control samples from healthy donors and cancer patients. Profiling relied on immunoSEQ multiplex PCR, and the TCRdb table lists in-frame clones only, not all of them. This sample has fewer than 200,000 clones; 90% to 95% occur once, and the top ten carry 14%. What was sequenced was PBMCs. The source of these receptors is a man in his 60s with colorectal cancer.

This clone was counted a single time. The CDR3 spells CASGSGANTGELFF. The DNA for the CDR3 is TGTGCTAGTGGTTCAGGAGCGAACACCGGGGAGCTGTTTTTT. V and J are TRBV12-5 and TRBJ2-2; D unclear. Germline assignment: CDR1 LGHNT and CDR2 FRNRAP. Trimming took off 4 bases at V and 0 bases at J, with 6 bases between the two ends. The CDR3 is 14 amino acids.

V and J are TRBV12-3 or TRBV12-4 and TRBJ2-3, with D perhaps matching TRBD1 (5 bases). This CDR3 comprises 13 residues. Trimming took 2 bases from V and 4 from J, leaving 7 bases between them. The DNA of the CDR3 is TGTGCCAGCAGTTTAAAGGGGCCAGATACGCAGTATTTT. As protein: CASSLKGPDTQYF.

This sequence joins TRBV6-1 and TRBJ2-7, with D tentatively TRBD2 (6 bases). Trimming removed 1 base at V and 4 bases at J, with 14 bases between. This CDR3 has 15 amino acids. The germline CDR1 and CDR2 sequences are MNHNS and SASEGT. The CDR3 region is CASSEGGTNPYEQYF. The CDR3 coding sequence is TGTGCCAGCAGTGAAGGCGGGACCAATCCTTACGAGCAGTACTTC.

The CDR3 bases are TGTGCCAGCAGCCCCGTTGGGTTCATCCCGTATTTT. Translating it yields CASSPVGFIPYF. V is TRBV6-2 or TRBV6-3 and J is TRBJ2-3; unclear D gene. CDR3 size: 12 residues. Germline-derived CDR1 and CDR2 are MNHEY and SVGEGT. Trimming removed 6 bases at V and 14 bases at J, with 18 bases between.

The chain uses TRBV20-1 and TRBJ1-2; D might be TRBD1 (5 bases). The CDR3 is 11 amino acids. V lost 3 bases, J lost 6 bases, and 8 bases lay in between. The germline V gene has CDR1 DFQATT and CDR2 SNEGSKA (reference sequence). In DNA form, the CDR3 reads TGCAGTGCTAGTTGGGGGGATGGCTACACCTTC. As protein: CSASWGDGYTF.

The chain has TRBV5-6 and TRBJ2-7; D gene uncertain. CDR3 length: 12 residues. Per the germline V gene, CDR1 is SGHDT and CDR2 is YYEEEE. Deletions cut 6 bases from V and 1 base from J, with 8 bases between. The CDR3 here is CASTRLSYEQYF. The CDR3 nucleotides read TGTGCCAGCACTAGATTGTCCTACGAGCAGTACTTC.

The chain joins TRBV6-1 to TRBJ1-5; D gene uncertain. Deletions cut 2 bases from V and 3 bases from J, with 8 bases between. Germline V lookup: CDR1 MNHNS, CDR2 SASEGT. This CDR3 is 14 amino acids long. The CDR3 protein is CASSELHLNQPQHF. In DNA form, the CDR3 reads TGTGCCAGCAGTGAACTCCATCTCAATCAGCCCCAGCATTTT.

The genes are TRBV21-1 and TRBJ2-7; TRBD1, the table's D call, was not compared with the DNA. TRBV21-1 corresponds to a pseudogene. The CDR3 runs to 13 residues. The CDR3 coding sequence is TGTGCCAGCAGAGGCAGGTACTCCTACGAGCAGTACTTC. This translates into CASRGRYSYEQYF.

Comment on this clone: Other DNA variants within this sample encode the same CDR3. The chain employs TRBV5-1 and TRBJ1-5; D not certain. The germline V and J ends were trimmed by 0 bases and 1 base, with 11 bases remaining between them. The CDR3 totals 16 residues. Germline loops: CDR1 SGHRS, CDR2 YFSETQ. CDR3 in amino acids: CASSLGGRGSNQPQHF. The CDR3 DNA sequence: TGCGCCAGCAGCTTGGGGGGTCGGGGAAGCAATCAGCCCCAGCATTTT.

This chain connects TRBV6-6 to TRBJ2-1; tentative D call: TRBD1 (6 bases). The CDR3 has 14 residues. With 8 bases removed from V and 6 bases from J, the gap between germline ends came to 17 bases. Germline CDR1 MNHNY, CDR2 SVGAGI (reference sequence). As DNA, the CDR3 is TGTGCCAGCCTACAGACAGGCCGATCCAATGAGCAGTTCTTC. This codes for CASLQTGRSNEQFF.

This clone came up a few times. The CDR3 reads CASSESSRDSGYNSPLHF. In DNA form, the CDR3 reads TGCGCCAGCAGTGAGTCTTCCAGGGACAGTGGCTATAATTCACCCCTCCACTTT. This chain joins TRBV10-1 and TRBJ1-6, with 7 positions matching TRBD1. V was clipped by 0 bases and J by 3 bases; unmatched bases: 8. The CDR3 sequence is 18 residues long. Germline V CDR1 and CDR2: WNHNN, SYGVQD (reference sequence).

As DNA, the CDR3 is TGTGCCAGCCATCCACGGGGGCCAAAGGAAAAACTGTTTTTT. Residues: CASHPRGPKEKLFF. The genes are TRBV2 and TRBJ1-4; the D gene is possibly TRBD1 (6 bases). Germline loops: CDR1 SNHLY, CDR2 FYNNEI. This CDR3 comprises 14 residues. Deletions cut 8 bases from V and 8 bases from J, with 18 bases between.

In DNA form, the CDR3 reads TGTGCCAGCAGCCAAGATCCGGCAGTCGGGGAGACCCAGTACTTC. It encodes CASSQDPAVGETQYF. The rearrangement uses TRBV14 and TRBJ2-5; no definite D call. The CDR3 sequence is 15 residues long. CDR1 SGHDN and CDR2 FVKESK come from the germline V gene. V was cut by 0 bases and J by 5 bases, with 13 bases left in between. The complete variable domain, with remaining parts taken from reference TRBV14 and TRBJ2-5, reads EAGVTQFPSHSVIEKGQTVTLRCDPISGHDNLYWYRRVMGKEIKFLLHFVKESKQDESGMPNNRFLAERTGGTYSTLKVQPAELEDSGVYFCASSQDPAVGETQYFGPGTRLLVL.

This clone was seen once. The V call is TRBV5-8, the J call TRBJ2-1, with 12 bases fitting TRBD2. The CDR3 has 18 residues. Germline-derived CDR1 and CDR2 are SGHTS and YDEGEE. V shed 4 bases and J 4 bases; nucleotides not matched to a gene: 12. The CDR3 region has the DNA TGTGCCAGCAGCCTACTAGCGGGGGGACCGAACTCGTACAATGAGCAGTTCTTC. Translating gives CASSLLAGGPNSYNEQFF. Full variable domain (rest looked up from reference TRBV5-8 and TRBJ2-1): EAGVTQSPTHLIKTRGQQATLRCSPISGHTSVYWYQQALGLGLQFLLWYDEGEERNRGNFPPRFSGRQFPNYSSELNVNALELEDSALYLCASSLLAGGPNSYNEQFFGPGTRLTVL.

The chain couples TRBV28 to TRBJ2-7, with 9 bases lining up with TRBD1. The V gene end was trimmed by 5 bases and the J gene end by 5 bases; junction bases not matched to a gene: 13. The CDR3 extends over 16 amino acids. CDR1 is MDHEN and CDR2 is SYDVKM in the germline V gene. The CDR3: CASSTLAGTGNHEQYF. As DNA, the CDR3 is TGTGCCAGCAGTACCCTGGCCGGGACAGGGAACCACGAGCAGTACTTC.

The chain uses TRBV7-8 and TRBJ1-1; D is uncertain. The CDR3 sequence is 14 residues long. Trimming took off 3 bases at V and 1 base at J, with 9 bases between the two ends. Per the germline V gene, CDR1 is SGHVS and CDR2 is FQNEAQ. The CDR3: CASSFTGSNTEAFF. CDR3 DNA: TGTGCCAGCAGCTTCACGGGATCGAACACTGAAGCTTTCTTT.

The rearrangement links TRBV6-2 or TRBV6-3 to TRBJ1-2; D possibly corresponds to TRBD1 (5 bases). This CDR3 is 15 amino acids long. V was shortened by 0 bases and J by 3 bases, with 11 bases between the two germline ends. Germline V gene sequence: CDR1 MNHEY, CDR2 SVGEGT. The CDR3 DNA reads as TGTGCCAGCAGTTACTCGGCCAAGGGGCACTATGGCTACACCTTC. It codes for CASSYSAKGHYGYTF.

The CDR3 loop is CAISVKGAGYGYTF. The CDR3 DNA follows: TGTGCCATCAGTGTTAAGGGGGCGGGCTATGGCTACACCTTC. This chain joins TRBV10-3 and TRBJ1-2, with TRBD1 matching 7 bases. CDR1 ENHRY and CDR2 SYGVKD come from the germline V gene. The ends lost 4 bases at V and 4 bases at J; junction bases unmatched: 6. This CDR3 region has 14 residues.

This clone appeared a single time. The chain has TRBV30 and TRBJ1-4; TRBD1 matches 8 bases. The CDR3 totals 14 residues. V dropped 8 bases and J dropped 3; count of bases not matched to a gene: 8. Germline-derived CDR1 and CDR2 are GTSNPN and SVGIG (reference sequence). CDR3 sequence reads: CATDQGAANEKLFF. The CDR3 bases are TGTGCCACCGATCAGGGGGCCGCTAATGAAAAACTGTTTTTT.